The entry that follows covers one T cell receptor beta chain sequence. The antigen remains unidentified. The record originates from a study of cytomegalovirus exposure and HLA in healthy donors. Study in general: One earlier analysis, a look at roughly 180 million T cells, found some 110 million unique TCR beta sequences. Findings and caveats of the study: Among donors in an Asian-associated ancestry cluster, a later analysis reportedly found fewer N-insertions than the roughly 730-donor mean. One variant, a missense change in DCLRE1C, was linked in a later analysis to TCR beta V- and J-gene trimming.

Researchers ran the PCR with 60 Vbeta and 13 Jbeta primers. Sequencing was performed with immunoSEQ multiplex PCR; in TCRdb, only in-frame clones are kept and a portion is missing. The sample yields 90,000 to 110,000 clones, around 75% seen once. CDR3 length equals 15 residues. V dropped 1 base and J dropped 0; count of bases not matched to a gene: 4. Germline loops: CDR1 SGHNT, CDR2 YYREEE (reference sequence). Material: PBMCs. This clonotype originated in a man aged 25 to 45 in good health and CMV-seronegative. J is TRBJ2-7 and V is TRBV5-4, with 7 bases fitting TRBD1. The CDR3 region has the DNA TGTGCCAGCAGCTTGCCGGGACAGCGCTCCTACGAGCAGTACTTC. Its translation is CASSLPGQRSYEQYF.